The rows below give T cell receptor beta chains drawn from one sample of a study of T cell repertoires in cytomegalovirus infection. TCRdb used MiXCR to reprocess the reads, holding one entry per CDR3 protein. The data contain 510,000 or so distinct CDR3 sequences, around a quarter of them singletons. Sequencing was done on a sample of PBMCs. Receptors were obtained from a human donor in good health (CMV status not recorded). Some clones in this sample may be carry-over from other donors' samples. Each CDR3 is given with its conserved first and last residue. The D gene is left open where the match is weak. The size of a clone is reported for some rows only, either as once, few or many, or as a class for expanded clones.

TRBJ2-5 | TRBD2 | NA | TRBV6-2/TRBV6-3 | CASSSGTSGKYQETQYF | TGTGCCAGCAGTTCAGGGACTAGCGGGAAATATCAAGAGACCCAGTACTTC
TRBJ2-2 | TRBD1 | NA | TRBV24-1 | CATSDPTGEDTGELFF | TGTGCCACCAGTGACCCGACAGGGGAGGACACCGGGGAGCTGTTTTTT
TRBJ2-3 | TRBD2 | few | TRBV19 | CASSRGTSFADTQYF | TGTGCCAGTAGTAGGGGGACTAGCTTCGCAGATACGCAGTATTTT
TRBJ2-1 | NA | NA | TRBV28 | CASSLQGERNEQFF | TGTGCCAGCAGTTTACAGGGAGAGCGAAATGAGCAGTTCTTC
TRBJ2-3 | TRBD2 | few | TRBV2 | CASSYRGLAGTDTQYF | TGTGCCAGCAGTTACCGGGGACTAGCGGGCACAGATACGCAGTATTTT
TRBJ1-5 | NA | NA | TRBV7-6 | CASSRGANSNQPQHF | TGTGCCAGCAGCCGGGGGGCCAATAGCAATCAGCCCCAGCATTTT
TRBJ2-5 | NA | many | TRBV7-2 | CASTTRAGSGETQYF | TGTGCCAGCACCACCCGGGCGGGGTCTGGAGAGACCCAGTACTTC
TRBJ1-1 | NA | few | TRBV6-2/TRBV6-3 | CASSNTRPLNTEAFF | TGTGCCAGCAGTAATACTAGACCCCTGAACACTGAAGCTTTCTTT
TRBJ2-5 | NA | NA | TRBV20-1 | CSAPDSQETQYF | TGCAGTGCCCCGGACTCTCAAGAGACCCAGTACTTC
TRBJ2-1 | TRBD2 | NA | TRBV27 | CASSPSRGTSFNEQFF | TGTGCCAGCAGTCCCTCCCGGGGGACTAGCTTCAATGAGCAGTTCTTC
TRBJ1-6 | NA | few | TRBV12-3/TRBV12-4 | CASSFYGDNSPLHF | TGTGCCAGCAGTTTTTACGGAGATAATTCACCCCTCCACTTT
TRBJ1-6 | NA | NA | TRBV6-2/TRBV6-3 | CASSGGAWSSPLHF | TGTGCCAGCAGTGGGGGCGCTTGGAGTTCACCCCTCCACTTT
TRBJ1-2 | TRBD1 | few | TRBV7-6 | CASSVDRDMGYTF | TGTGCCAGCAGCGTAGACAGGGATATGGGCTACACCTTC
TRBJ1-2 | NA | few | TRBV30 | CAWNRDTYGYTF | TGTGCCTGGAACCGGGACACTTATGGCTACACCTTC
TRBJ2-2 | TRBD2 | NA | TRBV7-9 | CASSRGLAGDGELFF | TGTGCCAGCAGCCGGGGACTAGCGGGAGATGGGGAGCTGTTTTTT
TRBJ1-1 | NA | many | TRBV29-1 | CSVSHSNTEAFF | TGCAGCGTTTCCCACAGCAACACTGAAGCTTTCTTT
TRBJ1-4 | NA | NA | TRBV12-3/TRBV12-4 | CASRDRATNEKLFF | TGTGCCAGCAGGGACCGGGCAACTAATGAAAAACTGTTTTTT
TRBJ1-5 | NA | many | TRBV11-2 | CASSLVRGAQGQPQHF | TGTGCCAGCAGCTTAGTAAGGGGGGCGCAAGGTCAGCCCCAGCATTTT
TRBJ2-5 | NA | NA | TRBV7-6 | CASSWPMGETQYF | TGTGCCAGCAGCTGGCCAATGGGAGAGACCCAGTACTTC
TRBJ2-1 | TRBD2 | few | TRBV27 | CASALAVSSYNEQFF | TGTGCCAGCGCCCTAGCGGTGAGCTCCTACAATGAGCAGTTCTTC
TRBJ1-5 | TRBD1 | few | TRBV10-3 | CATSGGLSNQPQHF | TGTGCCACCTCAGGGGGTCTGAGCAATCAGCCCCAGCATTTT
TRBJ2-3 | NA | NA | TRBV6-2/TRBV6-3 | CASETWTATDTQYF | TGTGCCAGCGAAACCTGGACGGCCACAGATACGCAGTATTTT
TRBJ2-5 | NA | NA | TRBV20-1 | CSARDIRAGETQYF | TGCAGTGCTAGAGACATTCGCGCGGGAGAGACCCAGTACTTC
TRBJ1-1 | NA | NA | TRBV29-1 | CSVDRGRFTTEAFF | TGCAGCGTTGACAGGGGCAGGTTTACGACTGAAGCTTTCTTT
TRBJ2-1 | TRBD2 | few | TRBV27 | CASSLNWRGIYNEQFF | TGTGCCAGCAGTTTAAATTGGCGGGGGATTTACAATGAGCAGTTCTTC
TRBJ2-4 | TRBD2 | many | TRBV7-2 | CASSLAFSGRGIDIQYF | TGTGCCAGCAGCTTAGCGTTTAGCGGGAGGGGGATAGACATTCAGTACTTC
TRBJ2-3 | NA | NA | TRBV30 | CAWSVLVVGNTDTQYF | TGTGCCTGGAGTGTACTAGTGGTAGGGAACACAGATACGCAGTATTTT
TRBJ2-7 | TRBD1 | many | TRBV7-3 | CASSLYHLRTGGQYEQYF | TGTGCCAGCAGCTTATACCATCTAAGGACAGGGGGGCAGTACGAGCAGTACTTC
TRBJ2-2 | NA | few | TRBV6-6 | CASSYNPAVGGELFF | TGTGCCAGCAGTTACAACCCCGCCGTGGGCGGGGAGCTGTTTTTT
TRBJ2-7 | TRBD2 | NA | TRBV4-1 | CASSQDASGRDYEQYF | TGTGCCAGCAGCCAAGACGCTAGCGGGAGGGACTACGAGCAGTACTTC
TRBJ1-2 | TRBD1 | NA | TRBV19 | CASRKGGGVEGYTF | TGTGCCAGTAGAAAAGGGGGCGGAGTGGAAGGCTACACCTTC
TRBJ1-3 | NA | few | TRBV6-2/TRBV6-3 | CASMTDGNTIYF | TGTGCCAGCATGACGGACGGAAACACCATATATTTT
TRBJ2-3 | TRBD2 | many | TRBV5-1 | CASSLRAGQSTDTQYF | TGCGCCAGCAGCTTGAGAGCGGGGCAAAGCACAGATACGCAGTATTTT
TRBJ1-5 | TRBD1 | few | TRBV12-3/TRBV12-4 | CASSLTGPDQPQHF | TGTGCCAGCAGTTTGACAGGGCCAGATCAGCCCCAGCATTTT
TRBJ1-5 | NA | few | TRBV12-5 | CASGSDHQPQHF | TGTGCTAGTGGTTCAGACCATCAGCCCCAGCATTTT
TRBJ1-2 | NA | few | TRBV19 | CASSIAFLGAYGYTF | TGTGCCAGTAGTATTGCCTTTTTGGGAGCCTATGGCTACACCTTC
TRBJ2-3 | TRBD2 | many | TRBV7-2 | CASSPPLAGVTDTQYF | TGTGCCAGCAGCCCCCCCCTAGCGGGAGTCACAGATACGCAGTATTTT
TRBJ1-3 | NA | once | TRBV20-1 | CSARDGMATIYF | TGCAGTGCTAGAGATGGGATGGCCACCATATATTTT
TRBJ2-2 | NA | NA | TRBV27 | CASSLGRELFF | TGTGCCAGCAGTTTAGGCCGGGAGCTGTTTTTT
TRBJ2-2 | TRBD2 | NA | TRBV19 | CASSRRAGGSFANTGELFF | TGTGCCAGTAGTCGACGAGCGGGAGGCTCCTTCGCGAACACCGGGGAGCTGTTTTTT
TRBJ1-5 | TRBD1 | NA | TRBV5-1 | CASSETGTGLGQPQHF | TGCGCCAGCAGCGAGACCGGGACAGGATTAGGGCAGCCCCAGCATTTT
TRBJ1-5 | NA | NA | TRBV7-9 | CASSLLGDNQPQHF | TGTGCCAGCAGTTTATTGGGGGACAATCAGCCCCAGCATTTT
TRBJ2-4 | TRBD2 | few | TRBV27 | CASSDGLAGEGKNIQYF | TGTGCCAGCAGTGATGGACTAGCGGGAGAGGGCAAAAACATTCAGTACTTC
TRBJ2-7 | TRBD2 | NA | TRBV7-8 | CASTLAGAVERQYF | TGTGCCAGCACCTTAGCGGGAGCGGTTGAAAGGCAGTACTTC
TRBJ2-1 | TRBD2 | few | TRBV5-1 | CASSSLAGVVDEQFF | TGCGCCAGCAGCTCACTAGCGGGAGTGGTCGATGAGCAGTTCTTC
TRBJ1-1 | NA | few | TRBV5-1 | CASSGGTSNTEAFF | TGCGCCAGCAGTGGTGGGACATCGAACACTGAAGCTTTCTTT
TRBJ2-1 | NA | few | TRBV6-6 | CASSYSYEQFF | TGTGCCAGCAGTTACTCATATGAGCAGTTCTTC
TRBJ1-2 | NA | NA | TRBV6-2/TRBV6-3 | CASRLSYPTVSGYTF | TGTGCCAGCAGACTCTCATACCCAACAGTGTCCGGCTACACCTTC
TRBJ1-2 | TRBD1 | NA | TRBV24-1 | CATSDLTTSRQGDGYTF | TGTGCCACCAGTGATTTGACCACCTCGAGGCAGGGGGATGGCTACACCTTC
TRBJ2-6 | NA | many | TRBV12-5 | CASRGANVLTF | TGTGCTAGTAGAGGGGCCAACGTCCTGACTTTC
TRBJ2-7 | TRBD1 | once | TRBV4-3 | CASSQETGAYEQYF | TGCGCCAGCAGCCAAGAGACAGGGGCCTACGAGCAGTACTTC
TRBJ2-3 | TRBD2 | NA | TRBV10-3 | CAISASWSRAGTDTQYF | TGTGCCATCAGTGCCTCTTGGTCTCGAGCGGGAACAGATACGCAGTATTTT
TRBJ2-6 | TRBD1 | many | TRBV7-2 | CASSRPMAGGAGANVLTF | TGTGCCAGCAGCAGACCGATGGCAGGGGGCGCTGGGGCCAACGTCCTGACTTTC
TRBJ2-5 | TRBD2 | NA | TRBV5-4 | CASTASTGRQETQYF | TGTGCCAGCACAGCTTCCACCGGGAGGCAAGAGACCCAGTACTTC
TRBJ2-5 | NA | many | TRBV7-2 | CASSQRQTQYF | TGTGCCAGCAGCCAGAGACAGACCCAGTACTTC